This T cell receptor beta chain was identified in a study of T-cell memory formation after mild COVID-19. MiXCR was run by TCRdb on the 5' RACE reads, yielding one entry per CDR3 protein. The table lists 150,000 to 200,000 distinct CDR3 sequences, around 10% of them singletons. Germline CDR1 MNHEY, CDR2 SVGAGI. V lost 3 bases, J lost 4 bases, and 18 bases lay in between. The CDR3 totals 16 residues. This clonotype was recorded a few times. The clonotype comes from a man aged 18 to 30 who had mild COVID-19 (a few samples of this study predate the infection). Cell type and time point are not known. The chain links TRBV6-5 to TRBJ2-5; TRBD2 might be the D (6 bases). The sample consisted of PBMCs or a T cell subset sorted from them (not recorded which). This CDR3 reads CASSYRTLANPETQYF. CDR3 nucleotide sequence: TGTGCCAGCAGTTATCGTACCCTAGCGAACCCAGAGACCCAGTACTTC.